The 26 T cell receptor beta chains presented below share a single source sample, sequenced in a study of OX40 agonist ivuxolimab in advanced cancers. Assay: immunoSEQ multiplex PCR; the TCRdb copy retains only in-frame clones and omits some. The sample includes tens of thousands of clones, roughly 90% of them seen just once. Source: CD4+ or CD8+ T cells sorted from blood, taken in a trial of the OX40 agonist ivuxolimab. The receptor set was obtained from an adult with an advanced solid tumor such as melanoma, head and neck, liver or kidney cancer.

In this sample, this clone turned up once. The V and J genes are TRBV14 and TRBJ2-7; D is ambiguous. Germline V CDR1 and CDR2: SGHDN, FVKESK. The CDR3 extends over 14 amino acids. The V gene lost 4 bases and the J gene lost 4 bases, with 14 bases spanning the gap. CDR3 in amino acids: CASSPTIRGYEQYF. CDR3 bases: TGTGCCAGCAGCCCCACTATCCGAGGTTACGAGCAGTACTTC.

This clone was recorded once. The chain uses TRBV28 and TRBJ2-1; D is unclear. This CDR3 contains 15 residues. Germline V gene sequence: CDR1 MDHEN, CDR2 SYDVKM. Trimming cost V 6 bases and J 0 bases, with 12 bases left between them. CDR3: CASSRPRSSYNEQFF. DNA for the CDR3: TGTGCCAGCAGCCGCCCGCGGAGCTCCTACAATGAGCAGTTCTTC.

The genes are TRBV25-1 and TRBJ2-7; 7 nucleotides match TRBD1. Germline V gene lookup returns CDR1 MGHDK and CDR2 SYGVNS. The junction had 9 bases not matched to a gene; V was cut back by 2 bases and J by 5 bases. This CDR3 comprises 15 residues. The CDR3 DNA is TGTGCCAGCAGTGAAACAAAGGGGGCGGTCCACGAGCAGTACTTC. The encoded protein is CASSETKGAVHEQYF.

CDR3 nucleotide sequence: TGTGCCAGCAGTCAATATTCTACAGGGAACAATCAGCCCCAGCATTTT. It yields the protein CASSQYSTGNNQPQHF. This chain connects TRBV27 to TRBJ1-5, with D perhaps matching TRBD1 (6 bases). Germline values: CDR1 MNHEY, CDR2 SMNVEV (reference sequence). The CDR3 runs to 16 residues. The ends were cut back, 5 bases at V and 3 bases at J, with 17 bases in the middle.

The V and J genes are TRBV19 and TRBJ2-5, with D perhaps matching TRBD1 (6 bases). From germline, CDR1 is LNHDA and CDR2 SQIVND (reference sequence). Deletions cut 5 bases from V and 0 bases from J, with 10 bases between. This CDR3 region has 14 residues. The chain's CDR3 is CASSRRGNQETQYF. Written as DNA, the CDR3 is TGTGCCAGTAGTCGAAGGGGGAACCAAGAGACCCAGTACTTC.

CDR3 region: CATSREGSYNSPLHF. CDR3 bases: TGTGCCACCAGCAGAGAGGGATCCTATAATTCACCCCTCCACTTT. The chain uses TRBV15 and TRBJ1-6, with D unclear. V was cut by 0 bases and J by 1 base, with 4 bases left in between. Germline CDR1 is LNHNV and CDR2 is YYDKDF (reference sequence). The CDR3 totals 15 residues.

This clone was observed once. The chain employs TRBV30 and TRBJ1-5, with D maybe TRBD1 (5 bases). Germline assignment: CDR1 GTSNPN and CDR2 SVGIG (reference sequence). The CDR3 loop spans 15 amino acids. Between the trimmed V and J ends, which lost 2 bases and 4 bases, there was a span of 15 bases. The CDR3 bases are TGTGCCTGGAGTTTCCCGGGGGGGGAGAATCAGCCCCAGCATTTT. It yields the protein CAWSFPGGENQPQHF. Full variable domain (remainder filled in from reference TRBV30 and TRBJ1-5): SQTIHQWPATLVQPVGSPLSLECTVEGTSNPNLYWYRQAAGRGLQLLFYSVGIGQISSEVPQNLSASRPQDRQFILSSKKLLLSDSGFYLCAWSFPGGENQPQHFGDGTRLSIL.

This sequence joins TRBV6-1 and TRBJ2-5; a weak D match, TRBD2 (5 bases). The CDR3 is made up of 14 amino acids. From germline, CDR1 is MNHNS and CDR2 SASEGT. V was pared by 3 bases and J by 2 bases, with 10 bases between. The CDR3 nucleotides are TGTGCCAGCAGTGAGAGGGCCTTTCAAGAGACCCAGTACTTC. It specifies CASSERAFQETQYF.

The chain is built from TRBV12-2 and TRBJ1-2; the table's D gene call, TRBD1, was not cross checked with the DNA. TRBV12-2 counts as a pseudogene. The CDR3 sequence is 15 residues long. CDR3 bases: TGTGCAAGTCGCTTAGGACAGGACCTCTTCTATGGCTACACCTTC. This codes for CASRLGQDLFYGYTF.

This clone was picked up a small number of times. The chain couples TRBV28 to TRBJ1-3, with TRBD1 as a possible D gene (5 bases). Germline V gene data show CDR1 as MDHEN and CDR2 as SYDVKM. This CDR3 has 15 residues. V was pared by 1 base and J by 4 bases, with 11 bases between. The CDR3 region has the DNA TGTGCCAGCAGTTTATCGGGGCAAGGAGGAAACACCATATATTTT. This sequence encodes CASSLSGQGGNTIYF.

The chain links TRBV29-1 to TRBJ2-5; 8 bases map to TRBD1. Looked up from germline, CDR1 is SQVTM and CDR2 is ANQGSEA. This CDR3 is built from 12 residues. Losses at the gene ends were 7 bases for V and 5 bases for J; bases not matched to a gene: 6. This chain's CDR3 is CSATDRAETQYF. CDR3 DNA: TGCAGCGCGACGGACAGGGCGGAGACCCAGTACTTC.

V usage is TRBV10-3 and J usage is TRBJ1-2, with D unclear. V lost 0 bases to trimming and J lost 5 bases, with 7 bases between them. CDR3 size: 13 residues. CDR1 ENHRY and CDR2 SYGVKD come from the germline V gene. As DNA, the CDR3 is TGTGCCATCAGTGAGTCGACATCTTATGGCTACACCTTC. It translates to CAISESTSYGYTF.

The chain couples TRBV19 to TRBJ2-2, with 9 positions matching TRBD2. The J segment lost 3 bases and the V segment lost 7 bases, leaving 12 bases of the junction unmatched. CDR3 size: 17 residues. Germline CDR1 LNHDA, CDR2 SQIVND (reference sequence). In nucleotides, the CDR3 is TGTGCCAGTATTCCAGGGAGCCTAGCGGGGCACACCGGGGAGCTGTTTTTT. Protein product: CASIPGSLAGHTGELFF.

The V and J genes are TRBV19 and TRBJ1-6, with D tentatively TRBD1 (5 bases). CDR1 is LNHDA and CDR2 is SQIVND in the germline V gene (reference sequence). The CDR3 length is 14 residues. Trimming shortened V by 0 bases and J by 7 bases, and 7 bases separated the two germline ends. The CDR3 protein is CASSIEGRNSPLHF. CDR3 bases: TGTGCCAGTAGTATAGAGGGACGAAATTCACCCCTCCACTTT. Filled out from reference TRBV19 and TRBJ1-6, the complete variable domain reads DGGITQSPKYLFRKEGQNVTLSCEQNLNHDAMYWYRQDPGQGLRLIYYSQIVNDFQKGDIAEGYSVSREKKESFPLTVTSAQKNPTAFYLCASSIEGRNSPLHFGNGTRLTVT.

This sequence joins TRBV9 and TRBJ1-6, with TRBD1 matching 11 bases. V was clipped by 6 bases and J by 7 bases; unmatched bases: 6. In germline, CDR1 is SGDLS, CDR2 YYNGEE. The CDR3 covers 15 residues. The CDR3 DNA sequence: TGTGCCAGCAACCGAGGACAGGGGGCGAATTCACCCCTCCACTTT. This gives the protein CASNRGQGANSPLHF. The full variable domain, completed using reference TRBV9 and TRBJ1-6, is DSGVTQTPKHLITATGQRVTLRCSPRSGDLSVYWYQQSLDQGLQFLIQYYNGEERAKGNILERFSAQQFPDLHSELNLSSLELGDSALYFCASNRGQGANSPLHFGNGTRLTVT.

The V and J genes are TRBV5-4 and TRBJ1-4; TRBD1 aligns across 7 bases. The CDR3 consists of 20 residues. The germline V gene has CDR1 SGHNT and CDR2 YYREEE (reference sequence). V shed 4 bases, J shed 4 bases, and the junction held 22 bases outside the gene matches. The CDR3 loop reads CASSLPKRDSDFGLNEKLFF. The CDR3 nucleotides read TGTGCCAGCAGCCTGCCGAAACGGGACAGCGATTTTGGTCTTAATGAAAAACTGTTTTTT.

This chain uses TRBV30 with TRBJ2-4, with D possibly called TRBD1 or TRBD2 (5 bases each). This CDR3 comprises 13 residues. Germline CDR1 reads GTSNPN; CDR2 reads SVGIG (reference sequence). V dropped 3 bases and J dropped 1 base, with 7 bases sitting between them. CDR3 nucleotides: TGTGCCTGGAGATGGGGGGCCAAAAACATTCAGTACTTC. It is translated as CAWRWGAKNIQYF.

The chain's CDR3 is CASSLTGDTEAFF. In DNA, the CDR3 is TGTGCCAGCAGCTTGACAGGGGACACTGAAGCTTTCTTT. The rearrangement joins TRBV5-5 to TRBJ1-1; TRBD1 matches at 7 bases. The J segment lost 3 bases and the V segment lost 1 base, leaving 0 bases of the junction unmatched. Per germline, CDR1 SGHKS and CDR2 YYEKEE (reference sequence). This CDR3 is built from 13 residues.

This rearrangement joins TRBV5-4 to TRBJ2-7; D remains ambiguous. Germline values: CDR1 SGHNT, CDR2 YYREEE (reference sequence). This CDR3 has 13 amino acids. The V and J ends lost 7 bases and 4 bases respectively, with 15 bases between them. CDR3 sequence (DNA): TGTGCCAGCGGTAAGGAAGCCAGTTACGAGCAGTACTTC. Translation: CASGKEASYEQYF.

DNA for the CDR3: TGTGCCAGCACTCCTCAGACAGGAATTAACGAAAACATTCAGTACTTC. Encoded protein: CASTPQTGINENIQYF. V gene TRBV5-5 combines with J gene TRBJ2-4; TRBD1 might be the D (6 bases). V dropped 6 bases and J dropped 5 bases, with 21 bases sitting between them. The germline V gene has CDR1 SGHKS and CDR2 YYEKEE (reference sequence). CDR3 length: 16 residues. Filled out from reference TRBV5-5 and TRBJ2-4, the complete variable domain reads DAGVTQSPTHLIKTRGQQVTLRCSPISGHKSVSWYQQVLGQGPQFIFQYYEKEERGRGNFPDRFSARQFPNYSSELNVNALLLGDSALYLCASTPQTGINENIQYFGAGTRLSVL.

The chain is built from TRBV28 and TRBJ2-7, with 8 bases identical to TRBD2. With V trimmed by 6 bases and J by 7 bases, 11 bases remained unmatched. The CDR3 consists of 14 residues. CDR1 is MDHEN, CDR2 SYDVKM, per germline. The CDR3 DNA follows: TGTGCCAGCAGCCCGGCCGGGAGGGCCTGGGAGCAGTACTTC. This gives the protein CASSPAGRAWEQYF. Full variable domain (rest looked up from reference TRBV28 and TRBJ2-7): DVKVTQSSRYLVKRTGEKVFLECVQDMDHENMFWYRQDPGLGLRLIYFSYDVKMKEKGDIPEGYSVSREKKERFSLILESASTNQTSMYLCASSPAGRAWEQYFGPGTRLTVT.

The rearrangement uses TRBV5-6 and TRBJ2-2; weak D call: TRBD1 (5 bases). V lost 0 bases to trimming and J lost 7 bases, with 13 bases between them. The CDR3 sequence is 15 residues long. Germline-derived CDR1 and CDR2 are SGHDT and YYEEEE. In DNA form, the CDR3 reads TGTGCCAGCAGCTTGGCGGTCAGAAGGGGCGGGGAGCTGTTTTTT. Translating it yields CASSLAVRRGGELFF.

The J gene is TRBJ2-5, the V gene TRBV5-4; 7 nucleotides match TRBD1. This CDR3 has 15 amino acids. V gave up 0 bases and J gave up 5 bases; unmatched junction bases: 7. Germline values: CDR1 SGHNT, CDR2 YYREEE (reference sequence). CDR3 amino acids: CASSLDVGGSETQYF. The CDR3 DNA reads TGTGCCAGCAGCTTGGACGTAGGGGGCTCGGAGACCCAGTACTTC.

The chain employs TRBV29-1 and TRBJ2-3; perhaps TRBD2 as D (6 bases). The CDR3 is 13 residues long. The ends were cut back, 5 bases at V and 3 bases at J, with 12 bases in the middle. Germline lookup yields CDR1 SQVTM and CDR2 ANQGSEA. The CDR3 spells CSVTAGRTDTQYF. The CDR3 DNA reads TGCAGCGTTACGGCGGGGAGGACAGATACGCAGTATTTT.

J is TRBJ1-3 and V is TRBV9; D remains unclear. This CDR3 is 15 amino acids long. Germline CDR1 SGDLS, CDR2 YYNGEE. V lost 4 bases, J lost 0 bases, and 11 bases lay in between. The CDR3 region is CASSPELSSGNTIYF. Written as DNA, the CDR3 is TGTGCCAGCAGCCCAGAACTTAGCTCTGGAAACACCATATATTTT. Looking up the rest from reference TRBV9 and TRBJ1-3 gives the full variable domain: DSGVTQTPKHLITATGQRVTLRCSPRSGDLSVYWYQQSLDQGLQFLIQYYNGEERAKGNILERFSAQQFPDLHSELNLSSLELGDSALYFCASSPELSSGNTIYFGEGSWLTVV.

The count of this clone is one. The gene calls are TRBV7-6 and TRBJ2-2; 7 bases agree with TRBD1. The CDR3 loop spans 15 amino acids. The V gene end was trimmed by 6 bases and the J gene end by 1 base; junction bases not matched to a gene: 5. Germline CDR1 reads SGHVS; CDR2 reads FNYEAQ. The CDR3 spells CASRPGQKNTGELFF. In nucleotides, the CDR3 is TGTGCCAGCAGACCGGGACAGAAGAACACCGGGGAGCTGTTTTTT.